This T cell receptor beta chain was sequenced in a study of blood T cell repertoires in COVID-19. This clone was picked up one time. Assay: immunoSEQ multiplex PCR; the TCRdb copy retains only in-frame clones and omits some. Of some 230,000 clones listed, more than 80% were seen once; the top ten hold about 2%. V was clipped by 10 bases and J by 8 bases, with 14 bases between them. CDR1 SNHLY and CDR2 FYNNEI come from the germline V gene. The CDR3 length is 11 residues. Sequences were obtained from peripheral blood. This clonotype was sampled from a man aged 25 to 40 who had recovered from COVID-19. V and J are TRBV2 and TRBJ1-2; no firm D call. The CDR3 protein is CANEDEGGYTF. The CDR3 region has the DNA TGTGCCAACGAGGATGAGGGCGGCTACACCTTC.